The 10 T cell receptor beta chains reported below all come from one sample, sequenced in a study of T-cell memory formation after mild COVID-19. TCRdb recomputed calls from the 5' RACE reads with MiXCR, one row per CDR3 protein. The repertoire consists of 30,000 or so distinct CDR3 sequences, with 21% occurring once and the leading ten covering more than 1.5%. The sequencing sample was made of PBMCs or a T cell subset sorted from them (not recorded which). These receptor sequences come from an adult who had mild COVID-19 (a few samples of this study predate the infection). Cell type and time point are not known.

This clonotype was counted at least ten times. V gene TRBV5-1 combines with J gene TRBJ2-3; D might be TRBD1 (6 bases). This CDR3 region has 17 residues. V was clipped by 4 bases and J by 3 bases, with 21 bases between them. CDR1 and CDR2 from the germline V gene are SGHRS and YFSETQ. The DNA of the CDR3 is TGCGCCAGCAGCGGCAGAACCGAGGGACACAGAACAGATACGCAGTATTTT. This gives the protein CASSGRTEGHRTDTQYF. Full variable domain (rest looked up from reference TRBV5-1 and TRBJ2-3): KAGVTQTPRYLIKTRGQQVTLSCSPISGHRSVSWYQQTPGQGLQFLFEYFSETQRNKGNFPGRFSGRQFSNSRSEMNVSTLELGDSALYLCASSGRTEGHRTDTQYFGPGTRLTVL.

This clonotype was observed at least ten times. V and J are TRBV7-3 and TRBJ1-1, with D possibly being TRBD1 (6 bases). V lost 5 bases and J 2 bases, leaving 9 bases between the germline ends. Looked up from germline, CDR1 is SGHTA and CDR2 is FQGTGA. There are 13 residues in the CDR3. CDR3 sequence: CASSEQGNTEAFF. The CDR3 nucleotides read TGTGCCAGCAGCGAACAGGGAAACACTGAAGCTTTCTTT.

The rearrangement joins TRBV10-2 to TRBJ1-2; D is undetermined. Germline-derived CDR1 and CDR2 are WSHSY and SAAADI. V was trimmed by 3 bases and J by 6 bases, leaving 14 bases between them. The CDR3 spans 14 residues. CDR3 coding DNA: TGCGCCAGCAGTGACCTAGGAACGAGAGATGGCTACACCTTC. As protein: CASSDLGTRDGYTF.

This clonotype was detected many times. The chain couples TRBV4-3 to TRBJ2-5; 8 nucleotides align to TRBD2. V gave up 0 bases and J gave up 5 bases; unmatched junction bases: 11. Germline lookup yields CDR1 LGHNA and CDR2 YSLEER. The CDR3 is 17 amino acids. For the CDR3, the DNA is TGCGCCAGCAGCCAAGAACCTCCCGGACTAGCCTCGGAGACCCAGTACTTC. This sequence encodes CASSQEPPGLASETQYF.

There are many counts of this clonotype. The chain employs TRBV20-1 and TRBJ2-5; the D gene is possibly TRBD2 (6 bases). Trimming took off 6 bases at V and 1 base at J, with 21 bases between the two ends. Germline loops: CDR1 DFQATT, CDR2 SNEGSKA (reference sequence). CDR3 length: 16 residues. For the CDR3, the DNA is TGCAGTGCCCTAGAGGAGGCGGACTACTTCCAAGAGACCCAGTACTTC. It encodes CSALEEADYFQETQYF.

This clonotype came up many times. The gene calls are TRBV11-1 and TRBJ1-1; no reliable D call. This CDR3 has 13 amino acids. CDR1 and CDR2 (germline): SGHAT, FQDESV (reference sequence). With 5 bases removed from V and 3 bases from J, the gap between germline ends came to 10 bases. The CDR3 nucleotides are TGTGCCAGCAGCCGAGTGGGGTACACTGAAGCTTTCTTT. It encodes CASSRVGYTEAFF.

The chain uses TRBV4-1 and TRBJ1-5; no reliable D call. Trimming took off 3 bases at V and 4 bases at J, with 10 bases between the two ends. The CDR3 has 14 residues. Germline V gene lookup returns CDR1 MGHRA and CDR2 YSYEKL. The CDR3 reads CASSQGQWNQPQHF. DNA for the CDR3: TGCGCCAGCAGCCAGGGCCAGTGGAATCAGCCCCAGCATTTT.

The chain links TRBV21-1 to TRBJ1-1; the table's D call, TRBD1, was not checked against the DNA. TRBV21-1 is labeled a pseudogene. The CDR3 has 12 residues. The DNA of the CDR3 is TGTGCCAGCAGCCCAGGGGAAACTGAAGCTTTCTTT. Translated, it gives CASSPGETEAFF.

The sample holds a few counts of this clonotype. The chain joins TRBV6-5 to TRBJ2-5, with TRBD2 identical over 10 bases. This CDR3 comprises 17 residues. Looked up from germline, CDR1 is MNHEY and CDR2 is SVGAGI. With V trimmed by 6 bases and J by 2 bases, 12 bases remained unmatched. The CDR3 is CASSYRGSGRRQETQYF. In DNA, the CDR3 is TGTGCCAGCAGCTACCGTGGTAGCGGGAGGAGACAAGAGACCCAGTACTTC.

V and J are TRBV11-2 and TRBJ2-1; weak D call: TRBD2 (6 bases). Trimming left V 5 bases short and J 8 bases short, with 19 bases between. CDR3 size: 15 residues. Germline V gene data show CDR1 as SGHAT and CDR2 as FQNNGV. The DNA of the CDR3 is TGTGCCAGCAGCCAAGTGGGGGGATTCGTCGATGAGCAGTTCTTC. Translation: CASSQVGGFVDEQFF.